The 24 T cell receptor beta chains given below trace back to one sample, sequenced in a study of blood T cell repertoires in COVID-19. Clones were sequenced by immunoSEQ multiplex PCR, and TCRdb holds only the in-frame ones, with some missing. The sample lists 450,000 or so clones; around 89% were seen once. Specimen: peripheral blood. These receptors were collected from a woman in her 40s with COVID-19, enrolled during active disease.

The chain employs TRBV14 and TRBJ1-1, with D maybe TRBD1 (6 bases). V was shortened by 5 bases and J by 2 bases, with 15 bases between the two germline ends. Germline V gives CDR1 SGHDN, CDR2 FVKESK. This CDR3 region has 15 residues. The CDR3 nucleotides read TGTGCCAGCAGCAATAGGATGACAGGAAACACTGAAGCTTTCTTT. Amino acid sequence: CASSNRMTGNTEAFF.

This clone is a singleton in its sample. The chain has TRBV5-4 and TRBJ1-6; D might be TRBD1 (5 bases). The CDR3 is 15 amino acids. From germline, CDR1 is SGHNT and CDR2 YYREEE (reference sequence). Trimming left V 0 bases short and J 3 bases short, with 7 bases between. The CDR3 DNA sequence: TGTGCCAGCAGCTTGGGACAGAGCTATAATTCACCCCTCCACTTT. Translated, it gives CASSLGQSYNSPLHF.

The chain carries TRBV28 and TRBJ2-7, with D possibly matching TRBD1 (5 bases). The V gene's germline CDR1 is MDHEN and CDR2 SYDVKM. This CDR3 has 15 amino acids. The V gene lost 8 bases and the J gene lost 0 bases, with 17 bases spanning the gap. The CDR3 protein is CASGLGQGSSYEQYF. For the CDR3, the DNA is TGTGCCAGCGGGCTGGGTCAGGGAAGCTCCTACGAGCAGTACTTC.

This clone was picked up a small number of times. This rearrangement joins TRBV5-6 to TRBJ1-5; TRBD1 aligns across 12 bases. This CDR3 spans 18 amino acids. Germline V lookup: CDR1 SGHDT, CDR2 YYEEEE. The V and J ends lost 3 bases and 1 base, in that order; junction bases with no gene match: 8. As DNA, the CDR3 is TGTGCCAGCAGCTGGCGCGGGACAGGGGGCTTAAGCAATCAGCCCCAGCATTTT. This sequence encodes CASSWRGTGGLSNQPQHF.

This chain uses TRBV7-2 with TRBJ1-1; D is undetermined. Per germline, CDR1 SGHTA and CDR2 FQGNSA. V lost 2 bases to trimming and J lost 4 bases, with 17 bases between them. The CDR3 is 16 residues long. CDR3 protein: CASSLSGRQPGTEAFF. As DNA, the CDR3 is TGTGCCAGCAGCTTATCTGGCCGTCAGCCGGGCACTGAAGCTTTCTTT.

This sequence joins TRBV7-9 and TRBJ1-6, with no clear D. The CDR3 extends over 15 amino acids. Germline V gene data show CDR1 as SEHNR and CDR2 as FQNEAQ (reference sequence). V dropped 5 bases and J dropped 14 bases, with 22 bases sitting between them. The CDR3 nucleotides read TGTGCCAGCAGCGCCGTAGTGGGTGGAGTTCTGGCCCTCCACTTT. Residues: CASSAVVGGVLALHF.

The gene calls are TRBV3-1 (or the pseudogene TRBV3-2) and TRBJ1-1; 9 nucleotides align to TRBD1. The germline CDR1 and CDR2 sequences are LGHDT and YNNKEL (reference sequence). Trimming cost V 6 bases and J 1 base; bases outside gene matches: 6. The CDR3 is 15 amino acids. As DNA, the CDR3 is TGTGCCAGCAGTCCCTCGGACAGGGGGAACACTGAAGCTTTCTTT. Protein sequence: CASSPSDRGNTEAFF.

The rearrangement uses TRBV11-3 and TRBJ2-7; maybe TRBD2 (6 bases). Trimming stripped 4 bases from V and 0 bases from J, with 16 bases between. Looked up from germline, CDR1 is SGHNT and CDR2 is YENEEA. The CDR3 runs 16 residues. Here the CDR3 DNA reads TGTGCCAGCAGCTGGCTCCAGGACGGGAGCTCCTACGAGCAGTACTTC. Translation: CASSWLQDGSSYEQYF.

The CDR3, as DNA: TGTGCCAGCAGCAAAGGCGAGGGATGGGAAACCGGGGAGCTGTTTTTT. Amino acid sequence: CASSKGEGWETGELFF. The chain links TRBV21-1 to TRBJ2-2; the table gives TRBD2 as D, unverified against the DNA. TRBV21-1 is labeled a pseudogene. The CDR3 extends over 16 amino acids.

This rearrangement joins TRBV5-8 to TRBJ2-3; 11 positions agree with TRBD1. Germline V gives CDR1 SGHTS, CDR2 YDEGEE. This CDR3 comprises 16 residues. J was trimmed by 6 bases and V by 9 bases; bases with no gene match: 15. The CDR3 region is CATSAYLDRGHDTQYF. Here the CDR3 DNA reads TGTGCCACCAGTGCCTATTTGGACAGGGGGCATGATACGCAGTATTTT. The complete variable domain, with remaining parts taken from reference TRBV5-8 and TRBJ2-3, reads EAGVTQSPTHLIKTRGQQATLRCSPISGHTSVYWYQQALGLGLQFLLWYDEGEERNRGNFPPRFSGRQFPNYSSELNVNALELEDSALYLCATSAYLDRGHDTQYFGPGTRLTVL.

V gene TRBV18 combines with J gene TRBJ1-1; 8 bases fit TRBD1. Losses at the gene ends were 5 bases for V and 2 bases for J; bases not matched to a gene: 4. CDR1 is KGHSH, CDR2 LQKENI, per germline. The CDR3 has 14 amino acids. The CDR3 sequence: CASSATGANTEAFF. CDR3 sequence (DNA): TGTGCCAGCTCAGCGACAGGGGCCAACACTGAAGCTTTCTTT. The whole variable domain, filled in from reference TRBV18 and TRBJ1-1, reads NAGVMQNPRHLVRRRGQEARLRCSPMKGHSHVYWYRQLPEEGLKFMVYLQKENIIDESGMPKERFSAEFPKEGPSILRIQQVVRGDSAAYFCASSATGANTEAFFGQGTRLTVV.

CDR3 region: CASSPRTGLNTEAFF. The CDR3 nucleotides read TGTGCCAGCAGTCCACGGACAGGGCTGAACACTGAAGCTTTCTTT. The chain combines TRBV28 with TRBJ1-1; TRBD1 matches at 8 bases. The V segment lost 5 bases and the J segment 0 bases; nucleotides outside the gene matches: 5. Germline CDR1 and CDR2: MDHEN and SYDVKM. This CDR3 is 15 amino acids long.

Ten or more counts support this clone. The genes are TRBV28 and TRBJ1-1; perhaps TRBD1 as D (6 bases). Looked up from germline, CDR1 is MDHEN and CDR2 is SYDVKM. This CDR3 is 15 amino acids long. Trimming stripped 1 base from V and 0 bases from J, with 9 bases between. Written as DNA, the CDR3 is TGTGCCAGCAGTTTATTCGGACAGATGAACACTGAAGCTTTCTTT. Encoded protein: CASSLFGQMNTEAFF. Filled out from reference TRBV28 and TRBJ1-1, the complete variable domain reads DVKVTQSSRYLVKRTGEKVFLECVQDMDHENMFWYRQDPGLGLRLIYFSYDVKMKEKGDIPEGYSVSREKKERFSLILESASTNQTSMYLCASSLFGQMNTEAFFGQGTRLTVV.

The chain uses TRBV6-1 and TRBJ2-1; 7 bases fit TRBD2. V trimming: 3 bases; J trimming: 7 bases; junction bases outside the gene matches: 12. This CDR3 has 16 residues. Germline V CDR1 and CDR2: MNHNS, SASEGT. CDR3 sequence (DNA): TGTGCCAGCAGTGATCACCGCCGACTAGCTCGGAATGAGCAGTTCTTC. Protein: CASSDHRRLARNEQFF.

The chain employs TRBV28 and TRBJ2-3; unclear D gene. Germline V gene sequence: CDR1 MDHEN, CDR2 SYDVKM. This CDR3 spans 17 amino acids. The V end was cut by 1 base, the J end by 0 bases, with 14 bases between. In DNA, the CDR3 is TGTGCCAGCAGTTTATTTACAGCTGTTACTAGCACAGATACGCAGTATTTT. Amino acid sequence: CASSLFTAVTSTDTQYF.

The rearrangement uses TRBV28 and TRBJ2-3; the D is unclear. From germline, CDR1 is MDHEN and CDR2 SYDVKM. Trimming left V 5 bases short and J 1 base short, with 7 bases between. The CDR3 covers 13 residues. The CDR3 region has the DNA TGTGCCAGCAGTACTGCTGGCACAGATACGCAGTATTTT. Its protein is CASSTAGTDTQYF.

This clone was found a few times. This chain uses TRBV7-8 with TRBJ2-7; a weak D match, TRBD1 (5 bases). The CDR3 has 14 amino acids. The V end was cut by 5 bases, the J end by 6 bases, with 17 bases between. CDR1 is SGHVS, CDR2 FQNEAQ, per germline. CDR3 nucleotide sequence: TGTGCCAGCAGCCCCCAAGGGCAGGGTGTCGAGCAGTACTTC. Protein: CASSPQGQGVEQYF.

The chain carries TRBV5-1 and TRBJ2-7, with D perhaps matching TRBD2 (5 bases). Germline V gene sequence: CDR1 SGHRS, CDR2 YFSETQ. Trimming pared 10 bases from V and 3 bases from J, leaving 20 bases between. The CDR3 sequence is 14 residues long. The CDR3 loop reads CAGKDNPAGYEQYF. Here the CDR3 DNA reads TGCGCCGGCAAAGACAATCCGGCGGGCTACGAGCAGTACTTC.

This chain connects TRBV24-1 to TRBJ2-5; no firm D call. Germline V gene sequence: CDR1 KGHDR, CDR2 SFDVKD. This CDR3 has 13 residues. Trimming removed 4 bases at V and 2 bases at J, with 7 bases between. In DNA, the CDR3 is TGTGCCACCAGTGACTCGCTACAAGAGACCCAGTACTTC. Residues: CATSDSLQETQYF.

The V and J genes are TRBV4-3 and TRBJ1-3, with a possible D match to TRBD1 (5 bases). Trimming took off 0 bases at V and 0 bases at J, with 9 bases between the two ends. CDR3 length equals 16 residues. Germline-derived CDR1 and CDR2 are LGHNA and YSLEER. The DNA of the CDR3 is TGCGCCAGCAGCCAAGATCGGGGGGGCTCTGGAAACACCATATATTTT. Protein product: CASSQDRGGSGNTIYF.

CDR3 bases: TGTGCCAGCAGAAGAGACATTAATAGCAATCAGCCCCAGCATTTT. This sequence encodes CASRRDINSNQPQHF. The chain carries TRBV6-6 and TRBJ1-5; no clear D gene. V lost 6 bases and J lost 0, with 12 bases in between. The CDR3 consists of 15 residues. Germline CDR1 is MNHNY and CDR2 is SVGAGI (reference sequence).

This CDR3 reads CATLGLFFYNEQFF. The CDR3, as DNA: TGTGCCACCCTGGGACTGTTTTTCTACAATGAGCAGTTCTTC. The chain links TRBV28 to TRBJ2-1, with D perhaps matching TRBD2 (6 bases). The CDR3 is 14 residues long. The germline V and J ends were trimmed by 10 bases and 3 bases, with 16 bases remaining between them. Germline V gene sequence: CDR1 MDHEN, CDR2 SYDVKM.

The chain is built from TRBV27 and TRBJ1-6, with 8 bases that match TRBD1. This CDR3 contains 15 residues. The junction had 11 bases not matched to a gene; V was cut back by 6 bases and J by 10 bases. Germline lookup yields CDR1 MNHEY and CDR2 SMNVEV (reference sequence). Here the CDR3 reads CASRLGQGSGSPLHF. The CDR3 region has the DNA TGTGCCAGCAGATTAGGACAGGGATCCGGATCACCCCTCCACTTT.

CDR3 protein: CASSRWRASGTRGQETQYF. The DNA for the CDR3 is TGTGCCAGCAGCCGGTGGCGGGCTAGCGGGACCCGGGGACAAGAGACCCAGTACTTC. The chain is built from TRBV6-2 or TRBV6-3 and TRBJ2-5; 9 nucleotides line up with TRBD2. In germline, CDR1 is MNHEY, CDR2 SVGEGT. With V trimmed by 6 bases and J by 2 bases, 19 bases remained unmatched. The CDR3 extends over 19 amino acids.